One T cell receptor beta chain is described in this entry. The CDR3 sequence is 15 residues long. Trimming pared 7 bases from V and 0 bases from J, leaving 15 bases between. Looked up from germline, CDR1 is LNHDA and CDR2 is SQIVND (reference sequence). The Seattle patients joined while their infection was active and were tracked longitudinally afterward. The data originate from a study of blood T cell repertoires in COVID-19. Overall study: COVID-19 samples from acute and convalescent phases originated in the United States, Italy and Spain. PBMCs, B-cell-depleted T cells, or T cells provided the cDNA or gDNA that made up the material.

Measured with immunoSEQ multiplex PCR; TCRdb has only the in-frame clones, and not every one. The data hold over 100,000 clones, with roughly 86% observed a single time. The TCR was taken from a woman in her 70s with COVID-19, enrolled during active disease. This chain joins TRBV19 and TRBJ1-1; D gene ambiguous. Sequencing used peripheral blood. Written as DNA, the CDR3 is TGTGCCAGTACCCTTTCCGTCGGGTTGAACACTGAAGCTTTCTTT. Translated: CASTLSVGLNTEAFF.